The next 28 T cell receptor beta chains were all read from a single sample in a study of cytotoxic CD8 clonotypes in ibrutinib-treated CLL. TCRdb's copy holds only in-frame clones and misses some; the assay was immunoSEQ multiplex PCR. The data show approximately 330,000 clones, approximately 80% seen once. This material consisted of PBMCs, taken before ibrutinib treatment. The source is a human donor with chronic lymphocytic leukemia.

The chain carries TRBV18 and TRBJ2-1; no clear D. Germline lookup yields CDR1 KGHSH and CDR2 LQKENI. Trimming stripped 4 bases from V and 1 base from J, with 11 bases between. This CDR3 contains 15 residues. The CDR3 region is CASSLRTVSYNEQFF. The DNA of the CDR3 is TGTGCCAGCTCACTCAGGACGGTTTCCTACAATGAGCAGTTCTTC.

The chain has TRBV7-8 and TRBJ2-7; D uncertain. Per germline, CDR1 SGHVS and CDR2 FQNEAQ. The CDR3 contains 12 residues. Trimming removed 6 bases at V and 7 bases at J, with 13 bases between. The CDR3 region is CASRSVRWEQYF. The CDR3 coding sequence is TGTGCCAGCAGATCTGTACGGTGGGAGCAGTACTTC. Looking up the rest from reference TRBV7-8 and TRBJ2-7 gives the full variable domain: GAGVSQSPRYKVAKRGQDVALRCDPISGHVSLFWYQQALGQGPEFLTYFQNEAQLDKSGLPSDRFFAERPEGSVSTLKIQRTQQEDSAVYLCASRSVRWEQYFGPGTRLTVT.

This chain links TRBV6-1 with TRBJ2-7, with D uncertain. The germline V and J ends were trimmed by 7 bases and 7 bases, with 17 bases remaining between them. The CDR3 is 13 residues long. Germline CDR1 reads MNHNS; CDR2 reads SASEGT. The CDR3 DNA reads as TGTGCCAGCAAAATGTCGAGCCGTGGGGAGCAGTACTTC. As protein: CASKMSSRGEQYF.

The V gene is TRBV15, the J gene TRBJ2-2, with D possibly being TRBD1 (6 bases). Germline V CDR1 and CDR2: LNHNV, YYDKDF (reference sequence). The CDR3 is 15 residues long. The V and J ends lost 1 base and 4 bases respectively, with 10 bases between them. DNA for the CDR3: TGTGCCACCAGCAGAGCTGGGGGCCGCACCGGGGAGCTGTTTTTT. It encodes CATSRAGGRTGELFF.

The rearrangement uses TRBV30 and TRBJ2-3, with D possibly being TRBD1 (6 bases). The length of the CDR3 is 17 residues. CDR1 is GTSNPN and CDR2 is SVGIG in the germline V gene (reference sequence). Trimming removed 1 base from V and 8 bases from J, with 25 bases in between. DNA for the CDR3: TGTGCCTGGAGTGCTCCGGTGGGGGCCATCCTAGGGGGTACGCAGTATTTT. Amino acid sequence: CAWSAPVGAILGGTQYF.

Turning to this clone: This sample includes further DNA sequences coding for the same CDR3. This chain joins TRBV4-1 and TRBJ1-1, with D uncertain. With 1 base removed from V and 0 bases from J, the gap between germline ends came to 0 bases. This CDR3 has 12 amino acids. In germline, CDR1 is MGHRA, CDR2 YSYEKL. This CDR3 reads CASSQVNTEAFF. Here the CDR3 DNA reads TGCGCCAGCAGCCAAGTGAACACTGAAGCTTTCTTT.

There are a few counts of this clone. The rearrangement joins TRBV4-1 to TRBJ2-3; TRBD2 matches 9 bases. The CDR3 is 16 amino acids. Germline CDR1 MGHRA, CDR2 YSYEKL. Trimming at V came to 1 base and at J to 7 bases, leaving 9 bases not matched to a gene. Here the CDR3 reads CASSQAASGILHTQYF. Written as DNA, the CDR3 is TGCGCCAGCAGCCAAGCGGCTAGCGGGATTCTCCATACGCAGTATTTT.

The chain recombines TRBV6-5 with TRBJ2-7; no clear D. The CDR3 totals 15 residues. Germline CDR1 reads MNHEY; CDR2 reads SVGAGI. With 2 bases removed from V and 3 bases from J, the gap between germline ends came to 14 bases. The CDR3 DNA follows: TGTGCCAGCAGTTACCAGAATGCACTTAACTACGAGCAGTACTTC. Translated: CASSYQNALNYEQYF.

V is TRBV29-1 and J is TRBJ2-3; D remains unclear. V lost 3 bases to trimming and J lost 4 bases, with 14 bases between them. Germline lookup yields CDR1 SQVTM and CDR2 ANQGSEA. The CDR3 covers 14 residues. The DNA of the CDR3 is TGCAGCGTTGAGGCCAGGAGAGGCCCAGATACGCAGTATTTT. Amino acid sequence: CSVEARRGPDTQYF.

The V call is TRBV5-1, the J call TRBJ2-7, with unresolved D. V lost 4 bases and J lost 5, with 10 bases in between. CDR1 SGHRS and CDR2 YFSETQ come from the germline V gene. The length of the CDR3 is 12 residues. The CDR3 sequence: CASSPGRDEQYF. In DNA, the CDR3 is TGCGCCAGCAGCCCAGGTAGGGACGAGCAGTACTTC.

The V call is TRBV9, the J call TRBJ2-2; no reliable D call. The germline V and J ends were trimmed by 5 bases and 6 bases, with 11 bases remaining between them. The germline V gene encodes CDR1 SGDLS and CDR2 YYNGEE. The CDR3 consists of 13 residues. In DNA, the CDR3 is TGTGCCAGCAGTGAATCCCCCCCCGGGGAGCTGTTTTTT. It is translated as CASSESPPGELFF.

The V and J genes are TRBV9 and TRBJ2-7; 9 bases are shared with TRBD2. Germline lookup yields CDR1 SGDLS and CDR2 YYNGEE. The CDR3 has 14 amino acids. The J segment lost 7 bases and the V segment lost 3 bases, leaving 8 bases of the junction unmatched. CDR3 sequence: CASSAPGTSTEQYF. The CDR3 DNA reads as TGTGCCAGCAGCGCCCCCGGGACTAGCACTGAGCAGTACTTC.

This clone was seen a handful of times. The chain links TRBV28 to TRBJ1-4, with 8 bases identical to TRBD1. This CDR3 spans 14 amino acids. Germline values: CDR1 MDHEN, CDR2 SYDVKM. After removal of 5 bases from V and 6 bases from J, the junction contained 5 bases not matched to a gene. CDR3 in DNA: TGTGCCAGCAGTCCTACAGGGGGTTATGAAAAACTGTTTTTT. Its protein product is CASSPTGGYEKLFF.

The chain links TRBV9 to TRBJ2-4; TRBD1 might be the D (6 bases). Germline CDR1 is SGDLS and CDR2 is YYNGEE. CDR3 size: 19 residues. V was trimmed by 3 bases and J by 0 bases, leaving 22 bases between them. The CDR3 region is CASSARDTRPFLAKNIQYF. The CDR3 nucleotides are TGTGCCAGCAGCGCCCGGGACACTCGTCCGTTCCTAGCCAAAAACATTCAGTACTTC. Combining the CDR3 with reference TRBV9 and TRBJ2-4 gives the whole variable domain DSGVTQTPKHLITATGQRVTLRCSPRSGDLSVYWYQQSLDQGLQFLIQYYNGEERAKGNILERFSAQQFPDLHSELNLSSLELGDSALYFCASSARDTRPFLAKNIQYFGAGTRLSVL.

This clone came up once. This sample includes further DNA sequences coding for the same CDR3. The genes are TRBV5-6 and TRBJ1-5, with D perhaps matching TRBD1 (5 bases). Germline V lookup: CDR1 SGHDT, CDR2 YYEEEE. The germline V and J ends were trimmed by 4 bases and 1 base, with 12 bases remaining between them. CDR3 length equals 15 residues. The CDR3 region is CASSPGTGSNQPQHF. The CDR3 DNA reads TGTGCCAGCAGCCCCGGCACAGGAAGCAATCAGCCCCAGCATTTT. The complete variable domain, with remaining parts taken from reference TRBV5-6 and TRBJ1-5, reads DAGVTQSPTHLIKTRGQQVTLRCSPKSGHDTVSWYQQALGQGPQFIFQYYEEEERQRGNFPDRFSGHQFPNYSSELNVNALLLGDSALYLCASSPGTGSNQPQHFGDGTRLSIL.

The rearrangement links TRBV27 to TRBJ2-1; 8 bases are a match to TRBD2. The CDR3 sequence is 14 residues long. Germline V CDR1 and CDR2: MNHEY, SMNVEV (reference sequence). The J segment lost 6 bases and the V segment lost 2 bases, leaving 3 bases of the junction unmatched. CDR3 DNA sequence: TGTGCCAGCAGTTTACGGCGGGAGGCCAATGAGCAGTTCTTC. It encodes CASSLRREANEQFF.

Details on this clone: Other nucleotide sequences in the sample specify the same CDR3. CDR3 region: CAWSGTVQETQYF. CDR3 in DNA: TGTGCCTGGAGTGGGACAGTCCAAGAGACCCAGTACTTC. This chain joins TRBV30 and TRBJ2-5; possibly TRBD1 for D (6 bases). The CDR3 is 13 amino acids. The germline V gene has CDR1 GTSNPN and CDR2 SVGIG (reference sequence). The ends were cut back, 1 base at V and 1 base at J, with 7 bases in the middle.

V is TRBV4-3 and J is TRBJ1-2, with D maybe TRBD1 (5 bases). This CDR3 spans 17 amino acids. In germline, CDR1 is LGHNA, CDR2 YSLEER. Trimming cost V 3 bases and J 5 bases, with 22 bases left between them. The CDR3: CASSQATTVGGRYGYTF. The CDR3, as DNA: TGCGCCAGCAGCCAGGCAACTACAGTGGGGGGACGGTATGGCTACACCTTC.

The genes are TRBV7-9 and TRBJ1-1; D not certain. The CDR3 length is 13 residues. Trimming pared 5 bases from V and 9 bases from J, leaving 16 bases between. In germline, CDR1 is SEHNR, CDR2 FQNEAQ (reference sequence). The DNA of the CDR3 is TGTGCCAGCAGCCCCGGACCGTTGTTGAAAGCTTTCTTT. It specifies CASSPGPLLKAFF.

V usage is TRBV2 and J usage is TRBJ2-1; 11 bases fit TRBD2. The germline gives CDR1 SNHLY, CDR2 FYNNEI. The CDR3 covers 15 residues. Trimming removed 6 bases from V and 4 bases from J; junction bases left unmatched: 5. In DNA form, the CDR3 reads TGTGCCAGCAGACTAGGACTAGCGGGTTACAATGAGCAGTTCTTC. Protein sequence: CASRLGLAGYNEQFF.

The chain uses TRBV2 and TRBJ2-7, with 8 bases lining up with TRBD1. V shed 2 bases and J 5 bases; nucleotides not matched to a gene: 8. From germline, CDR1 is SNHLY and CDR2 FYNNEI. The CDR3 spans 15 residues. The DNA for the CDR3 is TGTGCCAGCAGTGAATCGACAGGGGTGTTCAACGAGCAGTACTTC. It is translated as CASSESTGVFNEQYF. Complete variable domain (other parts from reference TRBV2 and TRBJ2-7): EPEVTQTPSHQVTQMGQEVILRCVPISNHLYFYWYRQILGQKVEFLVSFYNNEISEKSEIFDDQFSVERPDGSNFTLKIRSTKLEDSAMYFCASSESTGVFNEQYFGPGTRLTVT.

This clone was seen more than once but under ten times. CDR3 coding DNA: TGTGCCAGCATCTGGTCGACAGCACCTAATGAAAAACTGTTTTTT. It yields the protein CASIWSTAPNEKLFF. The rearrangement joins TRBV6-1 to TRBJ1-4, with D perhaps TRBD1 (5 bases). CDR3 size: 15 residues. Germline CDR1 MNHNS, CDR2 SASEGT. With 7 bases removed from V and 3 bases from J, the gap between germline ends came to 15 bases.

This chain links TRBV28 with TRBJ1-4; D is ambiguous. The CDR3 runs 13 residues. The germline V gene has CDR1 MDHEN and CDR2 SYDVKM. V dropped 2 bases and J dropped 6 bases, with 7 bases sitting between them. CDR3 bases: TGTGCCAGCAGTTTAGCGACCGATGAAAAACTGTTTTTT. Its translation is CASSLATDEKLFF. The full variable domain, in which reference TRBV28 and TRBJ1-4 provide the parts outside the CDR3, is DVKVTQSSRYLVKRTGEKVFLECVQDMDHENMFWYRQDPGLGLRLIYFSYDVKMKEKGDIPEGYSVSREKKERFSLILESASTNQTSMYLCASSLATDEKLFFGSGTQLSVL.

This sequence joins TRBV11-3 and TRBJ2-3, with D hard to call. V was shortened by 5 bases and J by 6 bases, with 15 bases between the two germline ends. This CDR3 region has 14 residues. The germline V gene has CDR1 SGHNT and CDR2 YENEEA. DNA of the CDR3: TGTGCCAGCAGCCGCGGCCCCTATTCGGATACGCAGTATTTT. Translating it yields CASSRGPYSDTQYF.

The rearrangement links TRBV20-1 to TRBJ2-2; D is tentatively TRBD1 or TRBD2 (5 bases each). The germline V gene encodes CDR1 DFQATT and CDR2 SNEGSKA (reference sequence). The CDR3 sequence is 11 residues long. Trimming cost V 6 bases and J 8 bases, with 10 bases left between them. CDR3 sequence (DNA): TGCAGTGCCTTCTGGGGGGGGGAGCTGTTTTTT. This sequence encodes CSAFWGGELFF.

The V and J genes are TRBV27 and TRBJ2-3; D is possibly TRBD1 or TRBD2 (5 bases each). CDR3 size: 15 residues. The V gene lost 4 bases and the J gene lost 2 bases, with 13 bases spanning the gap. The germline CDR1 and CDR2 sequences are MNHEY and SMNVEV (reference sequence). The CDR3 DNA sequence: TGTGCCAGCAGTTGGGGTGTGGGACCCACAGATACGCAGTATTTT. Residues: CASSWGVGPTDTQYF.

The V and J genes are TRBV11-3 and TRBJ2-3; D unclear. With 4 bases removed from V and 5 bases from J, the gap between germline ends came to 10 bases. The CDR3 runs 13 residues. CDR1 is SGHNT, CDR2 YENEEA, per germline. CDR3 residues: CASSSLLGDTQYF. In nucleotides, the CDR3 is TGTGCCAGCAGCTCCCTTCTTGGAGATACGCAGTATTTT.

V usage is TRBV30 and J usage is TRBJ2-2; D is possibly TRBD1 (6 bases). Germline V gives CDR1 GTSNPN, CDR2 SVGIG (reference sequence). This CDR3 region has 13 residues. Trimming pared 5 bases from V and 4 bases from J, leaving 11 bases between. As DNA, the CDR3 is TGTGCCTGGGTTGAGACAGGCACCGGGGAGCTGTTTTTT. It is translated as CAWVETGTGELFF.